The clone carrying this T cell receptor (beta chain) was seen a few times. The CDR3 sequence is 19 residues long. CDR1 is PRHDT and CDR2 is FYEKMQ in the germline V gene (reference sequence). V was pared by 1 base and J by 4 bases, with 23 bases between. This sample is drawn from a study of regulatory T cells in long-lasting Graves disease. The sample's time point: newly diagnosed GD, antithyroid drugs for less than 3 months. The TCR library was made from RNA extracted from PBMCs. Sequencing libraries for TCR beta were prepared with iRepertoire HTBI primers and Arm-PCR of CDR3 regions. The authors' processing: Samples revealed approximately 60 TRBV and approximately 15 TRBJ segments. Each CDR3 protein is one row after TCRdb ran MiXCR on the multiplex PCR reads. V and J calls and clone size were set by TCRdb, not the authors. Among hundreds of thousands of distinct CDR3 sequences listed, about 16% were seen once.

These data also featured in a second study, about T cells in Graves' hyperthyroidism and ophthalmopathy. That paper states: The HTBI primer set drove a first-round RT-PCR of the TCR CDR3.

This receptor was identified in a woman aged 35-65 years with Graves disease. The material was peripheral blood mononuclear cells (PBMCs), obtained at new diagnosis, from a patient treated with antithyroid drugs. V gene TRBV13 combines with J gene TRBJ1-5; possibly TRBD1 for D (5 bases). CDR3 region: CASSLVRIPRDGNNQPQHF. DNA of the CDR3: TGTGCCAGCAGCTTAGTACGGATCCCGAGGGACGGCAATAATCAGCCCCAGCATTTT.